Listed below are T cell receptor beta chains from one sample, sequenced in a study of blood T cell repertoires in COVID-19. Clones were read by immunoSEQ multiplex PCR, and TCRdb kept only the in-frame ones, dropping some. Of about 200,000 clones in the sample, 65% to 90% are singletons; the top ten hold 4.5% to 5.5%. Sequencing was done on a sample of PBMCs or T cells enriched from blood (not recorded which). These receptors all stem from a woman in her twenties or thirties who had been exposed to COVID-19. Both conserved end residues are part of each CDR3. Each record gives: CDR3 length, V gene, D gene, clone size, J gene, CDR3 protein, CDR3 DNA. A D gene is named only where the DNA matches it firmly. Part of the rows lack a size; the others show once, few, many or a class for expanded clones.

15,TRBV4-1,NA,NA,TRBJ1-2,CASSQAAVLGDGYTF,TGCGCCAGCAGCCAAGCGGCCGTCCTAGGAGATGGCTACACCTTC
16,TRBV6-5,NA,NA,TRBJ1-1,CASSYSTLSGNTEAFF,TGTGCCAGCAGTTACTCGACACTTTCCGGGAACACTGAAGCTTTCTTT
15,TRBV4-1,TRBD2,NA,TRBJ2-2,CASSPGTSDTGELFF,TGCGCCAGCAGCCCAGGGACTAGTGACACCGGGGAGCTGTTTTTT
13,TRBV5-1,TRBD1,NA,TRBJ1-6,CASSPDRDSPLHF,TGCGCCAGCAGCCCGGACAGGGACTCACCCCTCCACTTT
15,TRBV5-1,NA,few,TRBJ2-2,CASGPGFLNTGELFF,TGCGCCAGCGGGCCGGGGTTTCTGAACACCGGGGAGCTGTTTTTT
13,TRBV5-1,NA,once,TRBJ2-5,CASSPTGQETQYF,TGCGCCAGCAGCCCCACCGGTCAAGAGACCCAGTACTTC
14,TRBV27,TRBD1,NA,TRBJ1-4,CASRRTGKHEKLFF,TGTGCCAGCAGAAGGACAGGGAAGCATGAAAAACTGTTTTTT
14,TRBV25-1,NA,NA,TRBJ2-7,CASSDSGFSYEQYF,TGTGCCAGCAGTGATTCAGGTTTCTCCTACGAGCAGTACTTC
15,TRBV18,NA,NA,TRBJ2-2,CASSPQTGSNGELFF,TGTGCCAGCTCACCACAAACAGGGTCGAACGGGGAGCTGTTTTTT
16,TRBV7-2,TRBD1,NA,TRBJ1-3,CASSLMQGAQGNTIYF,TGTGCCAGCAGCTTAATGCAGGGGGCGCAAGGAAACACCATATATTTT
13,TRBV5-1,NA,NA,TRBJ1-1,CASSTGTNTEAFF,TGCGCCAGCAGTACAGGGACCAACACTGAAGCTTTCTTT
17,TRBV5-6,TRBD1,NA,TRBJ1-1,CASSSRGQGARRTEAFF,TGTGCCAGCAGCTCCCGAGGGCAGGGGGCCCGACGAACTGAAGCTTTCTTT
14,TRBV9,NA,NA,TRBJ1-1,CASSAVGFATEAFF,TGTGCCAGCAGCGCCGTCGGGTTTGCCACTGAAGCTTTCTTT
11,TRBV24-1,NA,NA,TRBJ1-1,CATSDEGEAFF,TGTGCCACCAGTGATGAGGGTGAAGCTTTCTTT